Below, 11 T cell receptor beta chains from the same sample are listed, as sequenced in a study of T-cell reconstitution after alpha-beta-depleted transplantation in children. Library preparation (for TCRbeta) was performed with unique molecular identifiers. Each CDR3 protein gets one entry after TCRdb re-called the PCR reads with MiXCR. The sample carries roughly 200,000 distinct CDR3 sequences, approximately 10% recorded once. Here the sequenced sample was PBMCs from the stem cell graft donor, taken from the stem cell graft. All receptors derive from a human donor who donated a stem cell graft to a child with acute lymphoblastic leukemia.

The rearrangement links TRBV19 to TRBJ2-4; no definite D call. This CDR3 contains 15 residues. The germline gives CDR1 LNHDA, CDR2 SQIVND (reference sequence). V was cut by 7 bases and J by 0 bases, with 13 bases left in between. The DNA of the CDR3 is TGTGCCAGTACGAGGAACGTCCTAGCCAAAAACATTCAGTACTTC. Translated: CASTRNVLAKNIQYF.

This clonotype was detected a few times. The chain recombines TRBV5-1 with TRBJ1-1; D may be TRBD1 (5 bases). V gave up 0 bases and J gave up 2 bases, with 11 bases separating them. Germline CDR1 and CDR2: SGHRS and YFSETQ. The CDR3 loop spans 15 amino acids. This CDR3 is CASSLGAGFNTEAFF. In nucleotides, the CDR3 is TGCGCCAGCAGCTTGGGGGCAGGGTTTAACACTGAAGCTTTCTTT.

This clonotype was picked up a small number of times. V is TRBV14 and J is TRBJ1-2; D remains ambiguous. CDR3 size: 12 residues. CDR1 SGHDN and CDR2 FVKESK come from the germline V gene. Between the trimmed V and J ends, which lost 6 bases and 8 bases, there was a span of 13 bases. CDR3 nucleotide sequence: TGTGCCAGCAGTCACCCCGAGGGAGGCTACACCTTC. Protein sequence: CASSHPEGGYTF.

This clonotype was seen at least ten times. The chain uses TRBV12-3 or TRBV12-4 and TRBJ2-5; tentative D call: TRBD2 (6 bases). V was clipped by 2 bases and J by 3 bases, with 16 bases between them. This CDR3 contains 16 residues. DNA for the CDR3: TGTGCCAGCAGTTTATTCTCCGGGGGAGACAAAGAGACCCAGTACTTC. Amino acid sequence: CASSLFSGGDKETQYF.

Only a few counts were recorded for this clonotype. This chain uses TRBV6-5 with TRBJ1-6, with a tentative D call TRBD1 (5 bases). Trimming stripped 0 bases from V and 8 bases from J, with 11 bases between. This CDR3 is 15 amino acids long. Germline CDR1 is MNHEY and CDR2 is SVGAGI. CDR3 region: CASSYSFGGDSPLHF. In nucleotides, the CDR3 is TGTGCCAGCAGTTACTCGTTCGGGGGGGATTCACCCCTCCACTTT.

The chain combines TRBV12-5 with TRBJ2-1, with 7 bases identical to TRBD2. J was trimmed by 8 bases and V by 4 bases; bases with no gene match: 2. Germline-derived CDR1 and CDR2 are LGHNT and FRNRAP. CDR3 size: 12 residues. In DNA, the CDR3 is TGTGCTAGTGGTTGGGAGGGGTATGAGCAGTTCTTC. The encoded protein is CASGWEGYEQFF.

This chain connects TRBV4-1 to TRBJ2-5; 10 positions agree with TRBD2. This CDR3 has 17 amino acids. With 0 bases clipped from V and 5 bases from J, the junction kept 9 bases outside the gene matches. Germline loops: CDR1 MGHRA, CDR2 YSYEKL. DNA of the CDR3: TGCGCCAGCAGCCAAGATCAGCGACTAGCGGGCGGGGAGACCCAGTACTTC. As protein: CASSQDQRLAGGETQYF.

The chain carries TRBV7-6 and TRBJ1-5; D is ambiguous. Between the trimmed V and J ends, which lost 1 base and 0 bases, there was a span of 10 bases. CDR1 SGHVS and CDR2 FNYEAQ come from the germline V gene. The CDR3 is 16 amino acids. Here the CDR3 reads CASSLGPGNSNQPQHF. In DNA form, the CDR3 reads TGTGCCAGCAGCTTAGGGCCCGGGAATAGCAATCAGCCCCAGCATTTT.

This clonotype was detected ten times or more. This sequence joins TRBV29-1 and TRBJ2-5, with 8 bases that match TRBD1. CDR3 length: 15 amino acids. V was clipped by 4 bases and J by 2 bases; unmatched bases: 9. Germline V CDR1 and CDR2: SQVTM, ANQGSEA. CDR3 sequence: CSVVRGGTGQETQYF. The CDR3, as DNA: TGCAGCGTTGTTAGGGGCGGGACAGGACAAGAGACCCAGTACTTC.

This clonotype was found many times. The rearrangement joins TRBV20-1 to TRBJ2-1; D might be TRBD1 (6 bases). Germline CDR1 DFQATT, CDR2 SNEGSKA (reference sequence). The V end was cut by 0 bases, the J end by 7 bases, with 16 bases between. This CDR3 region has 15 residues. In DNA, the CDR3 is TGCAGTGCTAGAGATTTGGCAGGGGCTAAGAATGAGCAGTTCTTC. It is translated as CSARDLAGAKNEQFF.

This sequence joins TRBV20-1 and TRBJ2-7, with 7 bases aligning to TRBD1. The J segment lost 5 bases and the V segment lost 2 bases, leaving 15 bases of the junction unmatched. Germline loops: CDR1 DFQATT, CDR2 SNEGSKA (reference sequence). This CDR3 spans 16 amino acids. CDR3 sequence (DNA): TGCAGTGCTAGAATAGAAAGAGACAGGGTCGTCCACGAGCAGTACTTC. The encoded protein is CSARIERDRVVHEQYF.